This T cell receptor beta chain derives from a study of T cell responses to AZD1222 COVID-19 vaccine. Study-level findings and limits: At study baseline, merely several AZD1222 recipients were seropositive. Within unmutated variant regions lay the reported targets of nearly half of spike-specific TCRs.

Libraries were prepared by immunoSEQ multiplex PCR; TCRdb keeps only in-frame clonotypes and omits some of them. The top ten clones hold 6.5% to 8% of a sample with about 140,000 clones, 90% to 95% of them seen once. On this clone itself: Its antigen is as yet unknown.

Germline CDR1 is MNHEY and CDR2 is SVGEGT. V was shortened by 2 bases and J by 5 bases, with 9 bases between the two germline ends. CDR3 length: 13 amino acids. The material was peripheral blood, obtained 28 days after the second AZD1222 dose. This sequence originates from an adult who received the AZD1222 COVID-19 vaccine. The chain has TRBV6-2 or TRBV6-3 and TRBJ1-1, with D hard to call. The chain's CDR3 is CASSYPGGTEAFF. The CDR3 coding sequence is TGTGCCAGCAGTTACCCGGGCGGTACTGAAGCTTTCTTT.